Listed here are 5 T cell receptor beta chains from one sample, sequenced in a study of T cells in Graves' hyperthyroidism and ophthalmopathy. Amplification yielded TCR beta CDR3 regions, with RNA transcripts as the source. The HTBI primer set served for first-round RT-PCR of the TCR CDR3. MiXCR, run by TCRdb on the multiplex PCR reads, gives a single entry per CDR3 protein. Found here are about 710,000 distinct CDR3 sequences, less than 20% of them singletons; the top ten hold under 10%. The sample consisted of blood. The source is a young man with Graves' hyperthyroidism.

V is TRBV29-1 and J is TRBJ1-3; 7 bases fit TRBD1. The CDR3 length is 12 residues. Germline-derived CDR1 and CDR2 are SQVTM and ANQGSEA. V was pared by 6 bases and J by 3 bases, with 2 bases of the junction left unmatched. Written as DNA, the CDR3 is TGCAGCGTGGGGACAGTTGGAAACACCATATATTTT. This sequence encodes CSVGTVGNTIYF. The full variable domain, completed using reference TRBV29-1 and TRBJ1-3, is SAVISQKPSRDICQRGTSLTIQCQVDSQVTMMFWYRQQPGQSLTLIATANQGSEATYESGFVIDKFPISRPNLTFSTLTVSNMSPEDSSIYLCSVGTVGNTIYFGEGSWLTVV.

This chain connects TRBV5-4 to TRBJ2-5; D possibly corresponds to TRBD2 (6 bases). Germline CDR1 SGHNT, CDR2 YYREEE (reference sequence). Trimming removed 4 bases at V and 2 bases at J, with 12 bases between. CDR3 length equals 14 residues. The CDR3 DNA is TGTGCCAGCAGCACGGGACTCGCGCAAGAGACCCAGTACTTC. Protein sequence: CASSTGLAQETQYF.

Comment on this clonotype: The missing conserved phenylalanine or tryptophan at the end of this CDR3 makes a read error likely. The J gene is TRBJ2-7, the V gene TRBV7-3, with TRBD2 matching over 10 bases. CDR1 SGHTA and CDR2 FQGTGA come from the germline V gene. The trim removed 5 bases at V and 0 bases at J, leaving 1 base unmatched. This CDR3 has 14 residues. The CDR3 DNA sequence: TGTGCCAGCAGCCCTAGCGGGAGCTCCTACGAGCAGTACATC. Amino acids: CASSPSGSSYEQYI.

This clonotype was counted only a few times. The gene calls are TRBV7-9 and TRBJ2-1; 7 nucleotides line up with TRBD2. The CDR3 is 15 amino acids. Germline trimming cut 3 bases from V and 1 base from J; bases unmatched to any gene: 3. The germline gives CDR1 SEHNR, CDR2 FQNEAQ (reference sequence). CDR3 in amino acids: CASSFPAGSYNEQFF. The DNA for the CDR3 is TGTGCCAGCAGCTTCCCAGCGGGATCCTACAATGAGCAGTTCTTC.

This clonotype has only a few counts. The V gene is TRBV5-4, the J gene TRBJ1-6; 9 nucleotides agree with TRBD1. CDR1 is SGHNT, CDR2 YYREEE, per germline (reference sequence). Trimming removed 4 bases from V and 9 bases from J; junction bases left unmatched: 5. The CDR3 loop spans 14 amino acids. CDR3 sequence (DNA): TGTGCCAGCAGCCTGGGACAGGGACCTTCACCCCTCCACTTT. As protein: CASSLGQGPSPLHF.